These 9 T cell receptor beta chains share one sample of origin, sequenced in a study of blood T cell repertoires in COVID-19. Only in-frame clones appear in the TCRdb table, and some are missing; sequencing was by immunoSEQ multiplex PCR. Here the sample spans approximately 100,000 clones, approximately 84% being singletons. Sequenced: peripheral blood. These TCRs come from a woman aged 60-70 years with acute or convalescent COVID-19.

V and J are TRBV4-1 and TRBJ2-2, with D possibly TRBD2 on 7 matching bases. CDR3 length equals 20 residues. The germline V and J ends were trimmed by 4 bases and 7 bases, with 31 bases remaining between them. Germline V gene data show CDR1 as MGHRA and CDR2 as YSYEKL. The CDR3: CASSPKSWVGMGGRFGELFF. The CDR3 bases are TGCGCCAGCAGCCCAAAATCTTGGGTTGGAATGGGGGGGCGGTTCGGGGAGCTGTTTTTT.

The rearrangement uses TRBV27 and TRBJ1-1; D is unclear. V shed 2 bases and J shed 2 bases, with 6 bases lying between them. Germline CDR1 is MNHEY and CDR2 is SMNVEV (reference sequence). The CDR3 extends over 13 amino acids. CDR3 residues: CASSLPGNTEAFF. CDR3 bases: TGTGCCAGCAGTTTACCAGGCAACACTGAAGCTTTCTTT.

The chain couples TRBV6-6 to TRBJ1-1; perhaps TRBD1 as D (5 bases). V lost 2 bases and J 2 bases, leaving 9 bases between the germline ends. The germline V gene encodes CDR1 MNHNY and CDR2 SVGAGI (reference sequence). The CDR3 is 14 residues long. DNA for the CDR3: TGTGCCAGCAGTTACCCGGGGGATAACACTGAAGCTTTCTTT. Protein product: CASSYPGDNTEAFF.

The chain carries TRBV15 and TRBJ1-5; D is undetermined. The CDR3 has 14 amino acids. CDR1 and CDR2 from the germline V gene are LNHNV and YYDKDF (reference sequence). Trimming left V 5 bases short and J 0 bases short, with 8 bases between. The CDR3 DNA is TGTGCCACCAGCGAGGGCTATAGCAATCAGCCCCAGCATTTT. Translating it yields CATSEGYSNQPQHF.

V and J are TRBV3-1 (or the pseudogene TRBV3-2) and TRBJ1-2, with D perhaps matching TRBD1 (6 bases). Trimming pared 4 bases from V and 0 bases from J, leaving 9 bases between. The CDR3 spans 14 residues. CDR1 and CDR2 (germline): LGHDT, YNNKEL (reference sequence). CDR3 region: CASSRQGSNYGYTF. The CDR3 region has the DNA TGTGCCAGCAGCCGCCAGGGGTCTAACTATGGCTACACCTTC.

A single count supports this clone. The chain has TRBV4-1 and TRBJ2-2; D perhaps matches TRBD2 (6 bases). The CDR3 has 16 residues. Trimming pared 4 bases from V and 1 base from J, leaving 13 bases between. Germline values: CDR1 MGHRA, CDR2 YSYEKL. CDR3 DNA sequence: TGCGCCAGCAGCCGGACCGGGACTGGGAACACCGGGGAGCTGTTTTTT. Its protein product is CASSRTGTGNTGELFF.

The chain employs TRBV4-3 and TRBJ2-7; possibly TRBD2 for D (6 bases). Germline assignment: CDR1 LGHNA and CDR2 YSLEER. The CDR3 spans 16 residues. The V end lost 2 bases, the J end lost 6 bases, and 20 bases lay between the germline ends. CDR3 loop: CASSQMETSFRLEQYF. The CDR3 DNA is TGCGCCAGCAGCCAAATGGAGACTAGTTTCCGGCTCGAGCAGTACTTC.

This clone was picked up one time. The chain has TRBV9 and TRBJ2-2; 9 bases line up with TRBD2. Trimming removed 7 bases from V and 1 base from J; junction bases left unmatched: 2. The CDR3 extends over 14 amino acids. From germline, CDR1 is SGDLS and CDR2 YYNGEE. CDR3 in amino acids: CASRSGGNTGELFF. As DNA, the CDR3 is TGTGCCAGCCGTAGCGGGGGGAACACCGGGGAGCTGTTTTTT.

The gene calls are TRBV3-1 (or the pseudogene TRBV3-2) and TRBJ2-5; 9 bases map to TRBD2. This CDR3 is built from 16 residues. V shed 0 bases and J 5 bases; nucleotides not matched to a gene: 7. The germline V gene encodes CDR1 LGHDT and CDR2 YNNKEL (reference sequence). The CDR3 DNA reads TGTGCCAGCAGCCAAGATTGGGCGGGGGGGGCGGAGACCCAGTACTTC. Translating it yields CASSQDWAGGAETQYF.